The present TCR beta chain was sequenced within a study of graft-versus-host responses after intestinal transplantation. Study overall: Transplants were multivisceral, liver-intestinal, or isolated intestinal. Anti-thymocyte globulin was used for induction in all recipients, who then took tacrolimus and steroids for 3 to 4 years.

Trimming removed 0 bases from V and 0 bases from J; junction bases left unmatched: 7. CDR3 size: 18 residues. CDR1 is LGHNA, CDR2 YNFKEQ, per germline. Assay used: immunoSEQ multiplex PCR; TCRdb lists only in-frame clones, some missing. This table holds nearly 90,000 clones, less than 90% found once. This clone came up once. Its specificity is not known. This receptor was taken from a human donor who received an intestinal transplant. Sequencing was performed on unstimulated CD8+ T cells sorted from spleen or lymph node cells, taken before intestinal transplant. The rearrangement uses TRBV4-2 and TRBJ2-3, with TRBD2 matching over 9 bases. The CDR3 reads CASSQDLAGPSSTDTQYF. The CDR3 DNA reads TGTGCCAGCAGCCAAGATCTAGCGGGGCCCTCTAGCACAGATACGCAGTATTTT.